Listed here are 20 T cell receptor beta chains from one sample, sequenced in a study of human T cells and chemical hapten exposure. Using its own MiXCR run on the RACE reads, TCRdb lists one record per CDR3 protein. Of 300,000 to 450,000 distinct CDR3 sequences listed, approximately 5% are singletons. The time point here: pre-sensitization, week 0. Treatment of the sample: therapeutic diphenylcyclopropenone sensitization with weekly scalp DPC. The sequencing here drew on whole blood, taken in connection with sensitization to the hapten diphenylcyclopropenone (DPC). These receptors all stem from a woman between 45 and 65 years old with alopecia areata. Some clones in this sample may be carry-over from other donors' samples.

The chain combines TRBV12-3 or TRBV12-4 with TRBJ2-7, with D hard to call. The CDR3 is 11 amino acids. V was shortened by 2 bases and J by 7 bases, with 6 bases between the two germline ends. The CDR3 protein is CASSLRWEQYF. In nucleotides, the CDR3 is TGTGCCAGCAGTTTAAGGTGGGAGCAGTACTTC.

This clonotype was seen at least ten times. The CDR3 coding sequence is TGTGCCAGCAGTCCACGTCTGGAGGGCTATGGCTACACCTTC. Translation: CASSPRLEGYGYTF. This chain connects TRBV12-3 or TRBV12-4 to TRBJ1-2; the D is unclear. The CDR3 contains 14 residues. V gave up 5 bases and J gave up 4 bases, with 14 bases separating them.

This rearrangement joins TRBV5-6 to TRBJ2-7, with TRBD1 identical over 7 bases. Germline CDR1 is SGHDT and CDR2 is YYEEEE. The junction had 3 bases not matched to a gene; V was cut back by 0 bases and J by 3 bases. The length of the CDR3 is 14 residues. In nucleotides, the CDR3 is TGTGCCAGCAGCTTGGGGGACAGCAACTACGAGCAGTACTTC. As protein: CASSLGDSNYEQYF. Full variable domain (rest looked up from reference TRBV5-6 and TRBJ2-7): DAGVTQSPTHLIKTRGQQVTLRCSPKSGHDTVSWYQQALGQGPQFIFQYYEEEERQRGNFPDRFSGHQFPNYSSELNVNALLLGDSALYLCASSLGDSNYEQYFGPGTRLTVT.

This clonotype occurred a few times. The rearrangement links TRBV28 to TRBJ1-5; D perhaps matches TRBD1 (6 bases). The V gene lost 7 bases and the J gene lost 6 bases, with 19 bases spanning the gap. The V gene's germline CDR1 is MDHEN and CDR2 SYDVKM. This CDR3 is 15 amino acids long. The CDR3 region is CASTTSGGSSQPQHF. CDR3 DNA: TGTGCCAGCACCACGTCCGGGGGCTCTAGTCAGCCCCAGCATTTT.

This clonotype was seen ten or more times. CDR3 sequence (DNA): TGTGCCAGCAGCCAAGAGGGGACCGGCAATGAGCAGTTCTTC. As protein: CASSQEGTGNEQFF. The V call is TRBV3-1, the J call TRBJ2-1; perhaps D is TRBD1 or TRBD2 (5 bases each). Trimming stripped 0 bases from V and 6 bases from J, with 9 bases between. The CDR3 is made up of 14 amino acids. In germline, CDR1 is LGHDT, CDR2 YNNKEL (reference sequence).

This clonotype has a handful of counts. The rearrangement joins TRBV4-3 to TRBJ2-1; either TRBD1 or TRBD2 may supply D (5 bases each). This CDR3 region has 15 residues. The germline V gene has CDR1 LGHNA and CDR2 YSLEER. V lost 1 base and J lost 4, with 11 bases in between. CDR3 amino acids: CASSQVGTDYNEQFF. Written as DNA, the CDR3 is TGCGCCAGCAGCCAAGTGGGGACCGATTACAATGAGCAGTTCTTC.

The J gene is TRBJ2-3, the V gene TRBV25-1, with 9 bases fitting TRBD2. Trimming cost V 8 bases and J 3 bases; bases outside gene matches: 12. Per the germline V gene, CDR1 is MGHDK and CDR2 is SYGVNS. The CDR3 totals 16 residues. This chain's CDR3 is CASGGGGRAWTDTQYF. In DNA form, the CDR3 reads TGTGCCAGCGGTGGAGGCGGGAGGGCCTGGACAGATACGCAGTATTTT.

Points on this clonotype: The CDR3 does not end in the conserved phenylalanine or tryptophan, so this is likely a read error. The chain uses TRBV28 and TRBJ2-7; D unresolved. Germline assignment: CDR1 MDHEN and CDR2 SYDVKM. With 4 bases removed from V and 3 bases from J, the gap between germline ends came to 16 bases. The CDR3 runs 15 residues. The DNA for the CDR3 is TGTGCCAGCAGTTCCCTTAAAGGCGGATTCTACGAGCAGTACATC. Protein: CASSSLKGGFYEQYI.

This rearrangement joins TRBV4-2 to TRBJ2-3; the match to TRBD2 covers 12 bases. Germline-derived CDR1 and CDR2 are LGHNA and YNFKEQ. V was pared by 0 bases and J by 4 bases, with 14 bases of the junction left unmatched. The CDR3 spans 20 residues. Written as DNA, the CDR3 is TGTGCCAGCAGCCAAGATTTGCCTAGCGGGAGGGTGGGGTTGGCAGATACGCAGTATTTT. Translated, it gives CASSQDLPSGRVGLADTQYF.

A few counts support this clonotype. This sequence joins TRBV15 and TRBJ1-1; D call uncertain. Per the germline V gene, CDR1 is LNHNV and CDR2 is YYDKDF (reference sequence). The CDR3 spans 13 residues. Trimming stripped 3 bases from V and 7 bases from J, with 12 bases between. This CDR3 reads CATSSKGPFEAFF. The DNA for the CDR3 is TGTGCCACCAGCAGCAAAGGCCCGTTTGAAGCTTTCTTT.

The table lists this clonotype with a few counts. The chain links TRBV6-6 to TRBJ1-5; the D is unclear. V lost 7 bases and J 0 bases, leaving 10 bases between the germline ends. This CDR3 has 14 amino acids. Germline CDR1 MNHNY, CDR2 SVGAGI (reference sequence). As DNA, the CDR3 is TGTGCCAGCACCTTACACCTTAGCAATCAGCCCCAGCATTTT. As protein: CASTLHLSNQPQHF.

The chain employs TRBV10-3 and TRBJ2-5; no reliable D call. The CDR3 loop spans 13 amino acids. The germline CDR1 and CDR2 sequences are ENHRY and SYGVKD. V gave up 7 bases and J gave up 5 bases, with 14 bases separating them. Here the CDR3 reads CAIKSAALETQYF. The CDR3 nucleotides are TGTGCCATCAAGAGCGCGGCCCTCGAGACCCAGTACTTC.

As DNA, the CDR3 is TGTGCCTGGAGTTTCACAGGGTATAATTCACCCCTCCACTTT. Protein product: CAWSFTGYNSPLHF. This sequence joins TRBV30 and TRBJ1-6; weak D call: TRBD1 (6 bases). V was cut by 2 bases and J by 4 bases, with 9 bases left in between. This CDR3 region has 14 residues. The germline gives CDR1 GTSNPN, CDR2 SVGIG (reference sequence). Using reference TRBV30 and TRBJ1-6 for the parts outside the CDR3, the full variable domain is SQTIHQWPATLVQPVGSPLSLECTVEGTSNPNLYWYRQAAGRGLQLLFYSVGIGQISSEVPQNLSASRPQDRQFILSSKKLLLSDSGFYLCAWSFTGYNSPLHFGNGTRLTVT.

The table lists this clonotype with many counts. This sequence joins TRBV4-3 and TRBJ2-1; the D gene is possibly TRBD2 (6 bases). The V end was cut by 0 bases, the J end by 4 bases, with 10 bases between. Germline-derived CDR1 and CDR2 are LGHNA and YSLEER. This CDR3 comprises 15 residues. The CDR3 loop is CASSQEGLAYNEQFF. The CDR3 DNA reads as TGCGCCAGCAGCCAAGAGGGACTGGCTTACAATGAGCAGTTCTTC.

The table lists this clonotype with many counts. The chain has TRBV12-3 or TRBV12-4 and TRBJ2-5; D not resolved. V was pared by 0 bases and J by 3 bases, with 5 bases between. There are 13 residues in the CDR3. The CDR3 DNA sequence: TGTGCCAGCAGTTTAGCGGGGAAAGAGACCCAGTACTTC. Protein product: CASSLAGKETQYF.

The rearrangement links TRBV28 to TRBJ1-5; 8 nucleotides align to TRBD1. The CDR3 totals 17 residues. CDR1 MDHEN and CDR2 SYDVKM come from the germline V gene. The V segment lost 5 bases and the J segment 6 bases; nucleotides outside the gene matches: 15. Here the CDR3 reads CASSPMGGSGGRQPQHF. The CDR3 nucleotides read TGTGCCAGCAGTCCCATGGGAGGGTCAGGGGGCCGTCAGCCCCAGCATTTT.

This clonotype was counted only a few times. The CDR3 coding sequence is TGTGCCAGCAGCTTAAGGCGGGAGAGGGACATTCAGTACTTC. Its translation is CASSLRRERDIQYF. V is TRBV11-1 and J is TRBJ2-4; 7 positions agree with TRBD2. Germline trimming cut 2 bases from V and 8 bases from J; bases unmatched to any gene: 6. CDR3 size: 14 residues. CDR1 SGHAT and CDR2 FQDESV come from the germline V gene (reference sequence). Using reference TRBV11-1 and TRBJ2-4 for the parts outside the CDR3, the full variable domain is EAEVAQSPRYKITEKSQAVAFWCDPISGHATLYWYRQILGQGPELLVQFQDESVVDDSQLPKDRFSAERLKGVDSTLKIQPAELGDSAMYLCASSLRRERDIQYFGAGTRLSVL.

The rearrangement uses TRBV2 and TRBJ2-6, with D uncertain. The CDR3 sequence is 16 residues long. V shed 0 bases and J shed 0 bases, with 6 bases lying between them. Germline V gives CDR1 SNHLY, CDR2 FYNNEI. This CDR3 is CASSEAVNSGANVLTF. CDR3 coding DNA: TGTGCCAGCAGTGAAGCAGTCAACTCTGGGGCCAACGTCCTGACTTTC. The entire variable domain, with the rest obtained from reference TRBV2 and TRBJ2-6, is as follows: EPEVTQTPSHQVTQMGQEVILRCVPISNHLYFYWYRQILGQKVEFLVSFYNNEISEKSEIFDDQFSVERPDGSNFTLKIRSTKLEDSAMYFCASSEAVNSGANVLTFGAGSRLTVL.

This chain joins TRBV9 and TRBJ2-2, with D perhaps TRBD2 (7 bases). Trimming shortened V by 4 bases and J by 11 bases, and 9 bases separated the two germline ends. Germline CDR1 SGDLS, CDR2 YYNGEE. The CDR3 sequence is 11 residues long. The CDR3, as DNA: TGTGCCAGCAGCAGGGGGGGCGAGCTGTTTTTT. As protein: CASSRGGELFF.

The J gene is TRBJ1-1, the V gene TRBV6-2 or TRBV6-3; 7 nucleotides match TRBD1. The CDR3 runs 15 residues. Germline V gene lookup returns CDR1 MNHEY and CDR2 SVGEGT. The trim removed 4 bases at V and 7 bases at J, leaving 12 bases unmatched. CDR3 bases: TGTGCCAGCAGTTTCTACAGGGGAATCGGGCTTGAAGCTTTCTTT. Amino acid sequence: CASSFYRGIGLEAFF.